The 4 T cell receptor beta chains given below trace back to one sample, sequenced in a study of blood T cell repertoires in COVID-19. Profiling relied on immunoSEQ multiplex PCR, and the TCRdb table lists in-frame clones only, not all of them. The data contain about 330,000 clones, over 80% of them seen just once; the ten biggest clones take up more than 5%. The specimen was PBMCs or T cells enriched from blood (not recorded which). The origin of the receptors is a man aged 25-45 years who had recovered from COVID-19.

The chain employs TRBV7-8 and TRBJ1-1, with D hard to call. From germline, CDR1 is SGHVS and CDR2 FQNEAQ. Trimming cost V 1 base and J 3 bases, with 6 bases left between them. CDR3 size: 13 residues. Written as DNA, the CDR3 is TGTGCCAGCAGCTTAGAACCGGACACTGAAGCTTTCTTT. Encoded protein: CASSLEPDTEAFF.

The genes are TRBV5-1 and TRBJ1-2, with 11 bases identical to TRBD1. The length of the CDR3 is 14 residues. The germline V gene has CDR1 SGHRS and CDR2 YFSETQ. J was trimmed by 3 bases and V by 3 bases; bases with no gene match: 1. This chain's CDR3 is CASSWTGGDYGYTF. The CDR3, as DNA: TGCGCCAGCAGCTGGACAGGGGGCGACTATGGCTACACCTTC.

The chain joins TRBV5-4 to TRBJ1-4; 7 nucleotides line up with TRBD1. Germline V gives CDR1 SGHNT, CDR2 YYREEE (reference sequence). The CDR3 is 15 amino acids. J was trimmed by 8 bases and V by 4 bases; bases with no gene match: 11. The CDR3 DNA sequence: TGTGCCAGCAGCCTAAAGGGACAGAGGGCGGAAAAACTGTTTTTT. This encodes CASSLKGQRAEKLFF.

The rearrangement uses TRBV5-1 and TRBJ2-3; 14 bases align to TRBD2. This CDR3 is 17 amino acids long. From germline, CDR1 is SGHRS and CDR2 YFSETQ. The J segment lost 2 bases and the V segment lost 4 bases, leaving 6 bases of the junction unmatched. The CDR3 here is CASSPGTSGGITDTQYF. The CDR3, as DNA: TGCGCCAGCAGCCCCGGGACTAGCGGGGGAATCACAGATACGCAGTATTTT.